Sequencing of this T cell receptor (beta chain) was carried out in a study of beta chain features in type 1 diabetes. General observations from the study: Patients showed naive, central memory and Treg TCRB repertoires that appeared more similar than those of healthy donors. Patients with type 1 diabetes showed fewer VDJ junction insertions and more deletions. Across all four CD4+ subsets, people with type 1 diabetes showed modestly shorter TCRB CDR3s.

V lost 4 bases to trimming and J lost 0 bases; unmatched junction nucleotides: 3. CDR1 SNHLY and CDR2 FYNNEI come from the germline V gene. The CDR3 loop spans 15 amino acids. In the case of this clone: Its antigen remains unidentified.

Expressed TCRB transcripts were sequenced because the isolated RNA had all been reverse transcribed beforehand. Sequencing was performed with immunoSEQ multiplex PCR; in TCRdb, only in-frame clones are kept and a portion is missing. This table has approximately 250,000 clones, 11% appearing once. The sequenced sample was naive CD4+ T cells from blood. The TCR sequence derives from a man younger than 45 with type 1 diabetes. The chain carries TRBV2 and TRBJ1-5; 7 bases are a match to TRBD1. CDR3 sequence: CASSAGTVSNQPQHF. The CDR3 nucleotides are TGTGCCAGCAGTGCGGGGACAGTTAGCAATCAGCCCCAGCATTTT.